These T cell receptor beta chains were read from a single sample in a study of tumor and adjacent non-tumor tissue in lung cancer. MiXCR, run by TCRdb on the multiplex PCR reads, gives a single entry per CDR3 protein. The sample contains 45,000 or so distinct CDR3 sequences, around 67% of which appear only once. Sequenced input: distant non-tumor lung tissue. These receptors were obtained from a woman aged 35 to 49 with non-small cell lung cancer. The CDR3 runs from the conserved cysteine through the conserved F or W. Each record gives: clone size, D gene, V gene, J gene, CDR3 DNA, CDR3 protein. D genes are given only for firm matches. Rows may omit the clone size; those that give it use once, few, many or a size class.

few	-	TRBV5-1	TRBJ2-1	TGCGCCAGCAGCTTGGTCACGGGGCGAAATAGAAATGAGCAGTTCTTC	CASSLVTGRNRNEQFF
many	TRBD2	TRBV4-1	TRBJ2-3	TGCGCCAGCAGCCCGGGACTAGATAGGGGGGCAGATACGCAGTATTTT	CASSPGLDRGADTQYF
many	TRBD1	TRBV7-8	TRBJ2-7	TGTGCCAGCAGCTTAGCGCACGGACAGGGGGCCGAGCAGTACTTC	CASSLAHGQGAEQYF
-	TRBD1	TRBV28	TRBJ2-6	TGTGCCAGCACAGAAATGACAGGGGGCGATGAGGCCAACGTCCTGACTTTC	CASTEMTGGDEANVLTF
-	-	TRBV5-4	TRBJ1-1	TGTGTCAGCAGCGGACGTTTAGAGGACGACACTGAAGCTTTCTTT	CVSSGRLEDDTEAFF
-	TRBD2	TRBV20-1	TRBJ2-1	TGCAGTGCCCTAGGCCCTAGCGGGGGTATCTCCTACAATGAGCAGTTCTTC	CSALGPSGGISYNEQFF
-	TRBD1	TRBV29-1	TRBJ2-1	TGCGGCGCCGGGACAGGATATTACAATGAGAAGTTCTTC	CGAGTGYYNEKFF
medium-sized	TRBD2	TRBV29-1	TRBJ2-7	TGCAGCGCCGGGACTAGCGGGAACTACGAGCAGTACTTC	CSAGTSGNYEQYF
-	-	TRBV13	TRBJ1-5	TGTGCCATCAGCGGAGGGGGGGGTTACAATCAGCCCCAGCATTTT	CAISGGGGYNQPQHF
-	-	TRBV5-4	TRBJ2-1	TGTGCCAGCAGCTCCTGGACATCGAATGAGCAGTTCTTC	CASSSWTSNEQFF
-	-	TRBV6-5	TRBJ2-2	TGTGCCAGCAGCCGACTAGAGAGGATGTCCGGGGAGCTGTTTTTT	CASSRLERMSGELFF
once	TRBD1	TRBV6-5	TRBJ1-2	TGTGACAGCAGTTACCCGACAGGGGGAGGTGGCTACACCTTC	CDSSYPTGGGGYTF
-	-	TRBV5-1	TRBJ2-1	TGCGCCAGCAGCTTAATATCTCCAGGACACGCATCCTTCTCCCCCTACAATGAGCAGTTCTTC	CASSLISPGHASFSPYNEQFF
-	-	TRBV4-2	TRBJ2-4	TGTGTCAGCAGCCCATCATGGACAGATAGCGGAGTCAAAAACATTCACTACTTC	CVSSPSWTDSGVKNIHYF
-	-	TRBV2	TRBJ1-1	TGTACCAGCAGTGCCGGGCAGAACACTGTAGCTTTCTTT	CTSSAGQNTVAFF
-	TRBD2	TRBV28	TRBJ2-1	TGTGCCAGCAATCCGTCCCTTGGAAGCGGGGATACCTACAATGAGCAGTTCTTC	CASNPSLGSGDTYNEQFF
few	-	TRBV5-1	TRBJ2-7	TGCGCCGGCAGCTTGTATTCCACCTCCTACGAGCAGTACTTC	CAGSLYSTSYEQYF
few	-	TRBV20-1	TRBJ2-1	TGCAGTGCTAGACACTGGACCGCAAACAATGAGCAGTTCTTC	CSARHWTANNEQFF
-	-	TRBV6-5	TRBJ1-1	TGTGCCGTCAGCAATGGGCCAGCTCGAGAAGCTTTCTTT	CAVSNGPAREAFF
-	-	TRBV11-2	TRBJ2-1	TGTACCAGCTCCCGAACGGGGGCCGATAATGAGCAGTTCTTC	CTSSRTGADNEQFF
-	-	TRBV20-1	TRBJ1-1	TGCAGTGCTAGAGCGGGGGCGAGGGTGAACAGTGAAGCTTTCTTT	CSARAGARVNSEAFF
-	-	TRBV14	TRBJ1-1	TGTGCCAACAGCCTTGCGCTGAGCACTGAAGCTTTCTTT	CANSLALSTEAFF
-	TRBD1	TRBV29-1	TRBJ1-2	TGCAGCTTCCCGTATTACTCAGGGGGGGGCAACTATAGCTACACTTTC	CSFPYYSGGGNYSYTF
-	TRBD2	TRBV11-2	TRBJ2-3	TGTGCCGGCAGCTTAGTTGGGAGGGCAGATACGCAGTATTTT	CAGSLVGRADTQYF
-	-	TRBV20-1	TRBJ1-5	TGCAGTGCTAGACCCGACAGCGAGTATCAGCCCCGGCATTTT	CSARPDSEYQPRHF
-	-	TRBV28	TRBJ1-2	TGTGCCAGTAGTTTATTAGCGGGCTACGCAGGGAACTATGGCTTCACCTTC	CASSLLAGYAGNYGFTF
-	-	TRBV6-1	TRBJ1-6	TGTATCAGCCGGGACTATGATATTTCACCCCTCCACTTT	CISRDYDISPLHF
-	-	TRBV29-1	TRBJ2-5	TGCTGCGTTGAGCACTGGGGACAAGAGACCCAATACTTC	CCVEHWGQETQYF
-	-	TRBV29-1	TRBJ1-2	TGCAGCGTTGTTTCAACGTATTATGGATACACCTTC	CSVVSTYYGYTF
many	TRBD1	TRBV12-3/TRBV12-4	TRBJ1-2	TGTGCCAGCAGTAACAGGGGACCTAACTATGGCTACACCTTC	CASSNRGPNYGYTF
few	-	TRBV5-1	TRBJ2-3	TGCGCCAGCAGCTTGGCCAGGCTCCCGGTAGCGGCCAGCACAGATACGCAGTATTTT	CASSLARLPVAASTDTQYF
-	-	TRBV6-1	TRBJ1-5	TGTGCCAACAGTGAAGGAGGAGATCAGCCCCAGCATTTT	CANSEGGDQPQHF
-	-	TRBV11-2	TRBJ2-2	TGTCCCAGCGGACACCACCTGGAACCCACCGGAGAGCTGTTTTTT	CPSGHHLEPTGELFF
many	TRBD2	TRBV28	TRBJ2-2	TGTGCCAGCAGGGTGGGAGGACTAGGAGGCACCGGGGAGCTGTTTTTT	CASRVGGLGGTGELFF
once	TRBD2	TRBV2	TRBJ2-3	TGTGCCAGCGGGGGGGGACTAACCAACACAGATACGCAGTATTTT	CASGGGLTNTDTQYF
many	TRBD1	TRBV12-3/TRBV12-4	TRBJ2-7	TGTGCCAGCAGACCTCGCGGGACAGGTGGCTACGAGCAGTACTTC	CASRPRGTGGYEQYF
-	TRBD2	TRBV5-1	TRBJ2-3	TGCGCCAGCAGGAATCCATGGGCTAACGGGGGGACTAGCACAGATGCGCAGTATTTT	CASRNPWANGGTSTDAQYF
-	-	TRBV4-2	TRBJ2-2	TGTGCCACCAGCCAAGAGCTTGCCAGGGAGCTGTTTTTT	CATSQELARELFF
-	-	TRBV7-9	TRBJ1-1	TGTGCCGGCAGCTTCGCTCGGCCGGGGGGTTTGAACACTGAAGCTTTCTTT	CAGSFARPGGLNTEAFF
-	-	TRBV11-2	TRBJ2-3	TGTACCAACAGCTTAGCGTGTAGCACTAACACAGATACGCAGTATTTT	CTNSLACSTNTDTQYF
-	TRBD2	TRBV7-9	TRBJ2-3	TGTGGCAGCAGCGGCCCGGGACTAGGGGGGCCCACAGGTACGCAGTATTTT	CGSSGPGLGGPTGTQYF
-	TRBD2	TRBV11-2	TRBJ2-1	TGTGCCAGCAGCTTAGCCCTCTGGTCGGGGGGGGGTCTGAATGAGCAGTTCTTC	CASSLALWSGGGLNEQFF